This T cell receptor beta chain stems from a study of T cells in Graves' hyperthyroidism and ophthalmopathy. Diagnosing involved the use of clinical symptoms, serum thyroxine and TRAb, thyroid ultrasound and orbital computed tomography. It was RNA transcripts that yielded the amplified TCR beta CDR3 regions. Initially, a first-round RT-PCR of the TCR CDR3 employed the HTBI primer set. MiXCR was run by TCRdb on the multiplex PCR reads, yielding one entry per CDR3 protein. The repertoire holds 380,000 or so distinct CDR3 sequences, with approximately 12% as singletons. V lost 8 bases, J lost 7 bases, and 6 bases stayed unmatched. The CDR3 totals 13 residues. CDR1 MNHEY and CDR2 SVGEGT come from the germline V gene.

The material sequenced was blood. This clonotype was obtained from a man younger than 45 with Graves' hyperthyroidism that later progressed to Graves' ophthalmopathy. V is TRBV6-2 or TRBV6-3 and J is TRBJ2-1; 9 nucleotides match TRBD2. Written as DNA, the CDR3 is TGTGCCAGCGCTCCTGGACTAGCGAATGAGCAGTTCTTC. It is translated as CASAPGLANEQFF.